This T cell receptor beta chain derives from a study of blood T cells in healthy people across ages. Total RNA, at least 5.5 micrograms per sample, was extracted from PBMCs. After removal of 4 bases from V and 11 bases from J, the junction contained 13 bases not matched to a gene. Germline V gene lookup returns CDR1 SGHDT and CDR2 YYEEEE. The CDR3 spans 14 residues. The use of a sample-barcoded 5' primer and a J-beta primer mix characterized a second PCR of 7 to 11 cycles. TCRdb recomputed calls from the 5' RACE reads with MiXCR, one row per CDR3 protein. The sample has around 650,000 distinct CDR3 sequences, approximately 30% seen once. Findings of the study overall: Roughly linear declines in TCR beta diversity per million T cells occurred with age.

Comments on this clonotype: What it recognizes is unknown.

Input material: blood. This clonotype was sampled from a woman at least 80 years old in good health. V is TRBV5-6 and J is TRBJ2-5; TRBD1 agrees at 8 bases. The CDR3 nucleotides read TGTGCCAGCAGCAATGGACAGGGAATGTATGCGCAGTACTTC. Protein: CASSNGQGMYAQYF.